This T cell receptor (beta chain) appears in the sequencing data of a study of blood T cell repertoires in COVID-19. Germline assignment: CDR1 LNHDA and CDR2 SQIVND (reference sequence). V was trimmed by 7 bases and J by 5 bases, leaving 14 bases between them. This CDR3 has 13 residues. Assay used: immunoSEQ multiplex PCR; TCRdb lists only in-frame clones, some missing. The sample lists about 100,000 clones, approximately 90% occurring once. This chain connects TRBV19 to TRBJ1-1; perhaps TRBD1 as D (5 bases). The clonotype was recovered from a human donor with COVID-19, enrolled during active disease. The donor label of this sample is uncertain. The source material was peripheral blood. The CDR3 nucleotides are TGTGCCAGTAAACGACAGCGGGCGACTGAAGCTTTCTTT. Translation: CASKRQRATEAFF.